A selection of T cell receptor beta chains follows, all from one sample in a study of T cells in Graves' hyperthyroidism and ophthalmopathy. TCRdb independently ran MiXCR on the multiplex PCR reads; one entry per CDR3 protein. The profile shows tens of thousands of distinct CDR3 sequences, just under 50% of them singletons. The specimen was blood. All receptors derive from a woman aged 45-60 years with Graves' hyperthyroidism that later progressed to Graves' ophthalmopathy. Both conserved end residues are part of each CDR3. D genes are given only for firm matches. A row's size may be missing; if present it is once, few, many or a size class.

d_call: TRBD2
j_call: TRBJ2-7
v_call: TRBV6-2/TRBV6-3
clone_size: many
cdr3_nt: TGTGCCAGCACCCCCGAGAGCGGGAGGTCATCCTACGAGCAGTACTTC
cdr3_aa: CASTPESGRSSYEQYF

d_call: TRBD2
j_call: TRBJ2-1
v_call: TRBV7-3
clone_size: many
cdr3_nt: TGTGCCAGCAGCTCCCTAGGACTAGCGGGAGCGGATGAGCAGTTCTTC
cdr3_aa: CASSSLGLAGADEQFF

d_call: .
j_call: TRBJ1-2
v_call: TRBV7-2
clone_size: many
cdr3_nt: TGTGCCAGCAGCTTGGACACCCTCTGGGGCTACACCTTC
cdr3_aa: CASSLDTLWGYTF

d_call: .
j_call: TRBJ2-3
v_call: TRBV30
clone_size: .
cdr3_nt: TGTGCCTGGGGTCGGGACACCACTGGCACAGATACGCAGTATTTT
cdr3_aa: CAWGRDTTGTDTQYF

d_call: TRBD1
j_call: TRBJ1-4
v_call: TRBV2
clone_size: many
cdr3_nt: TGTGCCAGCAGTGAACTGGACAGGGGAGGGGAAAAACTGTTTTTT
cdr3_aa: CASSELDRGGEKLFF

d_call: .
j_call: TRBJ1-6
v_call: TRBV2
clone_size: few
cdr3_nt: TGTGCCAGCAGTGGTGTTGCTAATTCACCCCTCCACTTT
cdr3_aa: CASSGVANSPLHF

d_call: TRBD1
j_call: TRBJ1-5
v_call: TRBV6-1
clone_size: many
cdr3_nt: TGTGCCACCAAAAAGGACAGGGACGGAGGCTTTAGCAATCAGCCCCAGCATTTT
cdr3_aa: CATKKDRDGGFSNQPQHF

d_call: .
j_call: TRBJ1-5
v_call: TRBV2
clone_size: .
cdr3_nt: TGTGCCAGCAGGGCCGGGACTAGCGGGAACAATCAGCCCCAGCATTTT
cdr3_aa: CASRAGTSGNNQPQHF

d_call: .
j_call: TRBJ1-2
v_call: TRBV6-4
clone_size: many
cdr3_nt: TGTGCCAGCAGTGACTCAGGGGGAACCTATGGCTACACCTTC
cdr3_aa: CASSDSGGTYGYTF

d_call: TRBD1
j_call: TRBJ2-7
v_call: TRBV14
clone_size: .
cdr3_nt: TGTGCCAGCAGCCCCCTCCGGGACAGGGGACTCTACGAGCAGTACTTC
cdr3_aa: CASSPLRDRGLYEQYF

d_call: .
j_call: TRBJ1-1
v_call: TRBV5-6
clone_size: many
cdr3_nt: TGTGCCAGCAGCTTTGGCGAGGGAATTCGAGCTGAAGCTTTCTTT
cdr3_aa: CASSFGEGIRAEAFF

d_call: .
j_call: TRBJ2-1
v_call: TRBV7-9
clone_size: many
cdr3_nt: TGTGCCAGCAGCTTGATTTCGGATCGGAATGAGCAGTTCTTC
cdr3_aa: CASSLISDRNEQFF

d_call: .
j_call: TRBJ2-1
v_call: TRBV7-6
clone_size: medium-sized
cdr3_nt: TGTGCCAGCAGCCTCATGGGTTGGGATGAGCAGTTCTTC
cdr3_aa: CASSLMGWDEQFF

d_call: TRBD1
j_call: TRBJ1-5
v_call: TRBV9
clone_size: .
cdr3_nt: TGTGCCAGCAGCCCTACGGAGGGCACAGGGGACCAGCCCCAGCATTTT
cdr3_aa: CASSPTEGTGDQPQHF

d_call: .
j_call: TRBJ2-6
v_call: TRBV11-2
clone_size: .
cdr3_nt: TGTGCCAGCAGCTTAGAAGTAGGGACCAACGTCCTGACTTTC
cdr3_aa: CASSLEVGTNVLTF

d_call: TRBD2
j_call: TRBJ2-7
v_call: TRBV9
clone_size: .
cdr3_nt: TGTGCCAGCAGCCCCGGACTAGCGGGGAACTACGAGCAGTACTTC
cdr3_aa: CASSPGLAGNYEQYF

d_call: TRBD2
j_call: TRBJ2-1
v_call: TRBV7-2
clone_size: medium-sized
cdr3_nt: TGTGCCAGCAGCTTCGGACTAGCGGGAGACAATGAGCAGTTCTTC
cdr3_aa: CASSFGLAGDNEQFF

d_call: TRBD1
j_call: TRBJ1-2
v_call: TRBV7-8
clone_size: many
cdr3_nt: TGTGCCAGCAGCTTAGCGCGGGCAGGGGGCTTTGGCTATGGCTACACCTTC
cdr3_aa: CASSLARAGGFGYGYTF

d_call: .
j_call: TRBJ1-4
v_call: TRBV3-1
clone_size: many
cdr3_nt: TGTGCCAGCAGCCAAGTCGACGAAAAACTGTTTTTT
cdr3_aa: CASSQVDEKLFF

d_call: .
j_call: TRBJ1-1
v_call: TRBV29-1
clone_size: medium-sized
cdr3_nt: TGCAGCGTTGTCATAGCCGGCAGTCTTTTCTTT
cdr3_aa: CSVVIAGSLFF

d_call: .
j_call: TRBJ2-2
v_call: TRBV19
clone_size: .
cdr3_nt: TGTGCCAGTAGTATCGAGGCGGGTCCCAACACCGGGGAGCTGTTTTTT
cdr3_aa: CASSIEAGPNTGELFF

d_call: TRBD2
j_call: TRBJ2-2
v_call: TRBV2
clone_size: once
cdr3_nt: TGTGCCAGCAGGGGGACTAGCGGGATTTCTGGGGAGCTGCTTTTT
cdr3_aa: CASRGTSGISGELLF

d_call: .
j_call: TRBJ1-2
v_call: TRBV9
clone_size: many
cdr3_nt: TGTGCCAGCAGCTATGGAGAGGGTACTGAGCTTCATGGCTACACCTTC
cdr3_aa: CASSYGEGTELHGYTF

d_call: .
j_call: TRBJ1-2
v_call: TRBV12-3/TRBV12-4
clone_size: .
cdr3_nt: TGTGCCAGCAGTTTCGGGCGACAAGGAGCCTACACCTTC
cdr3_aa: CASSFGRQGAYTF

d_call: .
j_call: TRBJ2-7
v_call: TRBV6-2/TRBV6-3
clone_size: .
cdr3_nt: TGTGCCAGCAGTTACTCGAAGCGGGTACAGCACTACGAGCAGTACTTC
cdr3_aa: CASSYSKRVQHYEQYF

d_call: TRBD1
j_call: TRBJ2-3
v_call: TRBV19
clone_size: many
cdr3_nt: TGTGCCAGTAGACAGGGACAGGCGGCAGATACGCAGTATTTT
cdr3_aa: CASRQGQAADTQYF

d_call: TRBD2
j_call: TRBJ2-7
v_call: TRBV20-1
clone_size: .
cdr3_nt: TGCAGTGCTAGGTCTAGCGGGGGCTACGAGCAGTACTTC
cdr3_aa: CSARSSGGYEQYF

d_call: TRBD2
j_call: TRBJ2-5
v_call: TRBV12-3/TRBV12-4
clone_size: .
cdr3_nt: TGTGCCAGCAGTGGCAAGGGCCACAGACTAGCGGGAGAGGAGACCCAGCACTTC
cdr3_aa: CASSGKGHRLAGEETQHF

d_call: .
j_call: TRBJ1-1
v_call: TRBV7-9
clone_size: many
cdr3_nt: TGTGCCAGCAATTATTGGACGGTCGGGCCCTCCACCCCCCCCCTCATCTTT
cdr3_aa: CASNYWTVGPSTPPLIF

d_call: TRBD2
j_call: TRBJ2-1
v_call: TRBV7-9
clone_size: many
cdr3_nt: TGTGCCAGCAGCGCGGGACTAGCTGTAGAGGAGCAGTTCTTC
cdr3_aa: CASSAGLAVEEQFF

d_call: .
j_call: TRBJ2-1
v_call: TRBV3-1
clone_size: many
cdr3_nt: TGTGCCAGCAGCCAAGGGACTCCCTACAATGAGCAGTTCTTC
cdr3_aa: CASSQGTPYNEQFF

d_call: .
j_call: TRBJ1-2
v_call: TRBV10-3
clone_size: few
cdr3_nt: TGTGCCTCTCGCCCGGATAACTATGGCTACACCTTC
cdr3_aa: CASRPDNYGYTF

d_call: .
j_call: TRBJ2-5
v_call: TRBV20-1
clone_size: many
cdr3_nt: TGCAGTGCTAGTCTCGACAAGCCGCAAGAGACCCAGTACTTC
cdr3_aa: CSASLDKPQETQYF

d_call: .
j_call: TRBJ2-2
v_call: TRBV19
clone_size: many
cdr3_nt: TGTGCCAGTAGTATAAACACCCTGAACACCGGGGAGCTGTTTTTT
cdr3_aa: CASSINTLNTGELFF

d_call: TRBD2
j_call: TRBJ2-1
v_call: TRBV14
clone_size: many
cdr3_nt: TGTGCCAGCAGCCACGGACTAGCGGGCTTTAATGAGCAGTTCTTC
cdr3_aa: CASSHGLAGFNEQFF

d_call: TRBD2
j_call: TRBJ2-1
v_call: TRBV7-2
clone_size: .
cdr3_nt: TGTGCCAGCAGCCCCGGACTAGCGGGAGACCGAGAGACCCAGTTCTTC
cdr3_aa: CASSPGLAGDRETQFF

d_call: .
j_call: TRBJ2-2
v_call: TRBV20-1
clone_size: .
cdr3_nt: TGCAGCGCCGTAGACAGGTCGAACACCGGGGAGCTGTTTTTT
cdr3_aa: CSAVDRSNTGELFF

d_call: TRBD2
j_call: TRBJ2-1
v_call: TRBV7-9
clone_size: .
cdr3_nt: TGTGCCAGCAGCCCTCCTTTGGGCGGGAGGGAAAGGGGATACAATGAGCAGTTCTTC
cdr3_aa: CASSPPLGGRERGYNEQFF

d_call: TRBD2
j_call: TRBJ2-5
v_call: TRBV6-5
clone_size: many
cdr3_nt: TGTGCCAGCAGCCGAAGTAGCGGGAGTTTGAAGACCCAGTACTTC
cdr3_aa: CASSRSSGSLKTQYF

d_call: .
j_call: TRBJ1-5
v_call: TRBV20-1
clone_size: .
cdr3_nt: TGCAGTGCTAGAGACTCCAACACGGGGGCCTACGAGAGCAATCAGCCCCAGCATTTT
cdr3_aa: CSARDSNTGAYESNQPQHF

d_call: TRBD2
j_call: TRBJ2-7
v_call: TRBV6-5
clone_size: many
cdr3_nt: TGTGCCAGCAGTTACTCTGGGGTAGCGGGAGGGCGAGAGCAGTACTTC
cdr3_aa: CASSYSGVAGGREQYF

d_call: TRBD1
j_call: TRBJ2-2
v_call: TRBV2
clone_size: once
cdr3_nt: TGTGCCAGCAGTGGGGACAGGGGCGGCACCGGGGAGCTGTTTTTT
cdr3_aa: CASSGDRGGTGELFF

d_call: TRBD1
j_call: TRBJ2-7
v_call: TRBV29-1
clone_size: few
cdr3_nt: TGCAGCGTCCCGGGACAGGGTTCCTACGAGCAGTACTTC
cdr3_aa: CSVPGQGSYEQYF

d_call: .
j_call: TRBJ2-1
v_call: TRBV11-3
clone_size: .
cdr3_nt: TGTGCTAGCAGCTTAGGTAGGGTCAGCGATGAGCAGTTCTTC
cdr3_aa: CASSLGRVSDEQFF